One sample yielded the 24 T cell receptor beta chains listed below, sequenced in a study of technical replicates of blood from a handful of donors. Some clones are missing from TCRdb's copy, which holds only in-frame ones; the method was immunoSEQ multiplex PCR. The sample holds 79,000 or so clones; around 90% are singletons and the top ten take about 0.38%. The sequencing sample was made of T cells isolated from PBMCs. Source of these receptors: a human donor in good health.

The rearrangement joins TRBV6-1 to TRBJ1-2; no definite D call. The germline V gene encodes CDR1 MNHNS and CDR2 SASEGT. This CDR3 spans 12 amino acids. V was cut by 6 bases and J by 9 bases, with 14 bases left in between. The CDR3 sequence: CASRDSGASYTF. The DNA of the CDR3 is TGTGCCAGCAGGGATAGCGGAGCAAGCTACACCTTC.

The chain carries TRBV9 and TRBJ2-7; tentative D call: TRBD2 (6 bases). Germline CDR1 SGDLS, CDR2 YYNGEE. The V gene lost 3 bases and the J gene lost 1 base, with 11 bases spanning the gap. The CDR3 runs 14 residues. The CDR3 is CASSEAGASYEQYF. As DNA, the CDR3 is TGTGCCAGCAGCGAAGCGGGCGCTTCCTACGAGCAGTACTTC.

The chain joins TRBV30 to TRBJ1-4; 7 bases agree with TRBD1. CDR3 size: 13 residues. Germline values: CDR1 GTSNPN, CDR2 SVGIG (reference sequence). Unmatched junction bases numbered 3, after V lost 8 bases and J lost 0 bases. The CDR3 region has the DNA TGTGCCAGGGACAGTGCAACTAATGAAAAACTGTTTTTT. It is translated as CARDSATNEKLFF.

This chain connects TRBV19 to TRBJ1-2, with TRBD1 as a possible D gene (6 bases). This CDR3 spans 14 amino acids. Trimming removed 5 bases at V and 10 bases at J, with 20 bases between. From germline, CDR1 is LNHDA and CDR2 SQIVND (reference sequence). The CDR3 nucleotides are TGTGCCAGTAGTGCCCCGGAACAGGGCGAACCCTACACCTTC. Amino acid sequence: CASSAPEQGEPYTF.

CDR3 residues: CASKNPRQGNYEQYF. The DNA for the CDR3 is TGTGCCAGCAAAAACCCTAGACAGGGAAACTACGAGCAGTACTTC. The chain uses TRBV7-2 and TRBJ2-7; TRBD1 agrees at 7 bases. In germline, CDR1 is SGHTA, CDR2 FQGNSA. V was clipped by 7 bases and J by 3 bases; unmatched bases: 12. The CDR3 is 15 residues long.

There are a few counts of this clone. Written as DNA, the CDR3 is TGTGCCTGGAGTGTACTCGGTCCCGGGGAGCTGTTTTTT. Encoded protein: CAWSVLGPGELFF. V gene TRBV30 combines with J gene TRBJ2-2; D ambiguous. The length of the CDR3 is 13 residues. Trimming shortened V by 0 bases and J by 6 bases, and 8 bases separated the two germline ends. The germline gives CDR1 GTSNPN, CDR2 SVGIG (reference sequence). The full variable domain, its missing parts supplied by reference TRBV30 and TRBJ2-2, is SQTIHQWPATLVQPVGSPLSLECTVEGTSNPNLYWYRQAAGRGLQLLFYSVGIGQISSEVPQNLSASRPQDRQFILSSKKLLLSDSGFYLCAWSVLGPGELFFGEGSRLTVL.

J is TRBJ1-3 and V is TRBV6-1, with D possibly TRBD1 on 6 matching bases. V lost 6 bases to trimming and J lost 8 bases, with 17 bases between them. Germline V gene lookup returns CDR1 MNHNS and CDR2 SASEGT. This CDR3 region has 14 residues. DNA of the CDR3: TGTGCCAGCAGGCCCTACAGGGACGGGGACACCATATATTTT. It codes for CASRPYRDGDTIYF.

The chain links TRBV10-1 to TRBJ2-7; TRBD1 matches at 10 bases. The CDR3 extends over 14 amino acids. V dropped 6 bases and J dropped 5; count of bases not matched to a gene: 7. Germline CDR1 and CDR2: WNHNN and SYGVQD (reference sequence). CDR3 DNA sequence: TGCGCCAGCAGCCCCGGGACAGGGGTCAACGAGCAGTACTTC. It specifies CASSPGTGVNEQYF.

The rearrangement links TRBV19 to TRBJ2-7; no reliable D call. The V and J ends lost 5 bases and 2 bases respectively, with 7 bases between them. Germline values: CDR1 LNHDA, CDR2 SQIVND (reference sequence). CDR3 size: 12 residues. The CDR3 nucleotides read TGTGCCAGTAGTCCAGGCGCCTACGAGCAGTACTTC. This codes for CASSPGAYEQYF. Using reference TRBV19 and TRBJ2-7 for the parts outside the CDR3, the full variable domain is DGGITQSPKYLFRKEGQNVTLSCEQNLNHDAMYWYRQDPGQGLRLIYYSQIVNDFQKGDIAEGYSVSREKKESFPLTVTSAQKNPTAFYLCASSPGAYEQYFGPGTRLTVT.

The CDR3 sequence is CASSLEPRSSYNEQFF. For the CDR3, the DNA is TGTGCCAGCAGCTTAGAACCGCGAAGCTCCTACAATGAGCAGTTCTTC. The chain couples TRBV11-2 to TRBJ2-1; D is ambiguous. CDR3 length equals 16 residues. The germline V gene encodes CDR1 SGHAT and CDR2 FQNNGV. V shed 0 bases and J shed 0 bases, with 9 bases lying between them.

This rearrangement joins TRBV6-1 to TRBJ1-3, with TRBD1 identical over 7 bases. The V gene's germline CDR1 is MNHNS and CDR2 SASEGT. The CDR3 contains 15 residues. V trimming: 6 bases; J trimming: 2 bases; junction bases outside the gene matches: 7. As DNA, the CDR3 is TGTGCCAGCAGATTACAGGGGATCACTGGAAACACCATATATTTT. Translation: CASRLQGITGNTIYF.

CDR3 sequence reads: CASRGPDGELFF. The CDR3 nucleotides are TGTGCCAGCAGGGGGCCCGACGGGGAGCTGTTTTTT. The chain recombines TRBV19 with TRBJ2-2; 8 nucleotides match TRBD1. The CDR3 spans 12 residues. Germline V gene data show CDR1 as LNHDA and CDR2 as SQIVND (reference sequence). V shed 9 bases and J 7 bases; nucleotides not matched to a gene: 4.

The chain has TRBV5-1 and TRBJ2-7; D not certain. Trimming stripped 3 bases from V and 5 bases from J, with 18 bases between. The length of the CDR3 is 15 residues. Germline-derived CDR1 and CDR2 are SGHRS and YFSETQ. The CDR3 protein is CASSSQPQYSHEQYF. CDR3 nucleotides: TGCGCCAGCAGCTCCCAACCGCAGTACAGTCACGAGCAGTACTTC.

This clone showed up just once. V and J are TRBV4-3 and TRBJ2-1; 12 bases fit TRBD2. The germline V gene encodes CDR1 LGHNA and CDR2 YSLEER. CDR3 length: 17 residues. V trimming: 0 bases; J trimming: 6 bases; junction bases outside the gene matches: 6. The CDR3 protein is CASSQDRPSGRVNEQFF. The CDR3 nucleotides are TGCGCCAGCAGCCAAGATCGGCCTAGCGGGAGGGTCAATGAGCAGTTCTTC.

V gene TRBV4-1 combines with J gene TRBJ1-3; no definite D call. The CDR3 totals 16 residues. V was clipped by 3 bases and J by 0 bases, with 12 bases between them. Germline V gives CDR1 MGHRA, CDR2 YSYEKL. The CDR3 DNA reads as TGCGCCAGCAGCCACGGGAACCCAAGCTCTGGAAACACCATATATTTT. It is translated as CASSHGNPSSGNTIYF.

The chain uses TRBV7-9 and TRBJ2-7, with 9 bases matching TRBD1. J was trimmed by 3 bases and V by 6 bases; bases with no gene match: 6. The CDR3 totals 14 residues. Germline CDR1 and CDR2: SEHNR and FQNEAQ (reference sequence). This chain's CDR3 is CASRQGAPLYEQYF. The CDR3, as DNA: TGTGCCAGCAGACAGGGGGCTCCCCTCTACGAGCAGTACTTC.

Written as DNA, the CDR3 is TGTGCCAGCAGCACCGGGACAGGCCCCTACGAGCAGTACTTC. Protein product: CASSTGTGPYEQYF. V is TRBV7-9 and J is TRBJ2-7, with 8 bases lining up with TRBD1. CDR1 and CDR2 from the germline V gene are SEHNR and FQNEAQ (reference sequence). The CDR3 extends over 14 amino acids. J lost 2 bases, V lost 5 bases, and 5 bases had no gene match.

This clone was recorded a few times. The chain is built from TRBV15 and TRBJ2-1, with 10 bases lining up with TRBD2. V was pared by 3 bases and J by 7 bases, with 6 bases of the junction left unmatched. The germline V gene has CDR1 LNHNV and CDR2 YYDKDF (reference sequence). The CDR3 is made up of 15 amino acids. CDR3 region: CATSRASGSINEQFF. The CDR3, as DNA: TGTGCCACCAGCAGGGCTAGCGGGAGCATTAATGAGCAGTTCTTC. Complete variable domain (other parts from reference TRBV15 and TRBJ2-1): DAMVIQNPRYQVTQFGKPVTLSCSQTLNHNVMYWYQQKSSQAPKLLFHYYDKDFNNEADTPDNFQSRRPNTSFCFLDIRSPGLGDTAMYLCATSRASGSINEQFFGPGTRLTVL.

This chain connects TRBV6-5 to TRBJ1-5, with a tentative D call TRBD1 (5 bases). This CDR3 contains 12 residues. Germline V gene data show CDR1 as MNHEY and CDR2 as SVGAGI. The V end was cut by 5 bases, the J end by 5 bases, with 7 bases between. As DNA, the CDR3 is TGTGCCAGCAGTGCGGGGGATCAGCCCCAGCATTTT. Its translation: CASSAGDQPQHF.

V gene TRBV28 combines with J gene TRBJ2-1; TRBD1 aligns across 7 bases. The CDR3 is 16 amino acids. Germline lookup yields CDR1 MDHEN and CDR2 SYDVKM. J gave up 4 bases and V 1 base, and 7 bases lay outside the gene matches. This chain's CDR3 is CASSLLTGELYNEQFF. The DNA for the CDR3 is TGTGCCAGCAGTTTATTAACAGGGGAATTATACAATGAGCAGTTCTTC.

This clone has a single count. This chain connects TRBV6-5 to TRBJ2-7; 8 bases fit TRBD1. The CDR3 spans 15 residues. CDR1 is MNHEY and CDR2 is SVGAGI in the germline V gene. Trimming at V came to 11 bases and at J to 2 bases, leaving 14 bases not matched to a gene. The CDR3 sequence: CASMGETGAAYEQYF. The CDR3 coding sequence is TGTGCCTCCATGGGAGAGACAGGGGCGGCCTACGAGCAGTACTTC.

V usage is TRBV18 and J usage is TRBJ2-2, with D possibly TRBD1 on 6 matching bases. V lost 2 bases to trimming and J lost 0 bases, with 7 bases between them. Per germline, CDR1 KGHSH and CDR2 LQKENI. The CDR3 totals 15 residues. Here the CDR3 reads CASSPDRPNTGELFF. Written as DNA, the CDR3 is TGTGCCAGCTCACCAGACAGGCCGAACACCGGGGAGCTGTTTTTT.

The CDR3 here is CASSLEARGEQFF. Here the CDR3 DNA reads TGTGCCAGCAGCTTAGAAGCACGCGGCGAGCAGTTCTTC. This sequence joins TRBV7-3 and TRBJ2-1; D is unclear. The CDR3 contains 13 residues. V was shortened by 2 bases and J by 10 bases, with 12 bases between the two germline ends. Germline CDR1 and CDR2: SGHTA and FQGTGA. Full variable domain (missing parts from reference TRBV7-3 and TRBJ2-1): GAGVSQTPSNKVTEKGKYVELRCDPISGHTALYWYRQSLGQGPEFLIYFQGTGAADDSGLPNDRFFAVRPEGSVSTLKIQRTERGDSAVYLCASSLEARGEQFFGPGTRLTVL.

The chain combines TRBV15 with TRBJ2-1; D is perhaps TRBD1 (5 bases). The CDR3 loop spans 15 amino acids. Trimming cost V 0 bases and J 5 bases, with 11 bases left between them. Germline V gene lookup returns CDR1 LNHNV and CDR2 YYDKDF (reference sequence). The CDR3, as DNA: TGTGCCACCAGCAGAGACGTTAACAGGCACAATGAGCAGTTCTTC. Translation gives CATSRDVNRHNEQFF.